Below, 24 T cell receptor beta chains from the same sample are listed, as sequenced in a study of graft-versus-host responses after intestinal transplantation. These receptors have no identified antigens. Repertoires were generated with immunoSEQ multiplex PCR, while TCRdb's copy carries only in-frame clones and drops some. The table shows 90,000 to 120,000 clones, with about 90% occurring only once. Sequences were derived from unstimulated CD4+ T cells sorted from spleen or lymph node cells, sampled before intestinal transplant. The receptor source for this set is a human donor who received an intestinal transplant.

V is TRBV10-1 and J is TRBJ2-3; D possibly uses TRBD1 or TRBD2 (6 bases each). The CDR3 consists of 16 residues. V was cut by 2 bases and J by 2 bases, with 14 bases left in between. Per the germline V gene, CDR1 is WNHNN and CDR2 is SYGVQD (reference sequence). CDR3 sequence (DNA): TGCGCCAGCAGTGAGGGACGGGGGCCATACACAGATACGCAGTATTTT. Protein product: CASSEGRGPYTDTQYF.

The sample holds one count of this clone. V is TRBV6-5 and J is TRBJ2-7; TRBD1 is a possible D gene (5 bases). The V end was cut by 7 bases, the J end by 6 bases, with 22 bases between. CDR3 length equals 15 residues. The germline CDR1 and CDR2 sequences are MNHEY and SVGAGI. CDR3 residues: CASTKAQGWGSEQYF. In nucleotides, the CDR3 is TGTGCCAGCACCAAAGCCCAGGGCTGGGGTTCCGAGCAGTACTTC.

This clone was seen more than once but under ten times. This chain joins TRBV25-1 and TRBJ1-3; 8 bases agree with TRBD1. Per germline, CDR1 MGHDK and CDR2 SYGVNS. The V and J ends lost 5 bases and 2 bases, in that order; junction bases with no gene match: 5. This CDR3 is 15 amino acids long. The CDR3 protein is CASSKQGVPGNTIYF. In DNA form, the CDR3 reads TGTGCCAGCAGTAAACAGGGGGTCCCTGGAAACACCATATATTTT.

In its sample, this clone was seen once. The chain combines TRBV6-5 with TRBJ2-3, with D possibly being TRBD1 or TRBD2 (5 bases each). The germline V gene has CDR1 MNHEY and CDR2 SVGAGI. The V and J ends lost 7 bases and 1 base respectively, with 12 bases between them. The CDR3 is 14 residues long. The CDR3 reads CASTPGRRTDTQYF. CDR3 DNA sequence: TGTGCCAGCACCCCGGGACGTCGCACAGATACGCAGTATTTT.

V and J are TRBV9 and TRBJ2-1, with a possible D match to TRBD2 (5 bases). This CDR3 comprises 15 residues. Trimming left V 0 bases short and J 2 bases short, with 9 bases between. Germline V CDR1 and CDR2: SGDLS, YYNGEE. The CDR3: CASSVDGLTYNEQFF. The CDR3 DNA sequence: TGTGCCAGCAGCGTAGATGGACTCACCTACAATGAGCAGTTCTTC.

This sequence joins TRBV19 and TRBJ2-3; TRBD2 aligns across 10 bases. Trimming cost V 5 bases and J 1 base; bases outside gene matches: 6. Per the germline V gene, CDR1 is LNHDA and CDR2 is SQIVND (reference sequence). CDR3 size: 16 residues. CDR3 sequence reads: CASSSRLAGRTDTQYF. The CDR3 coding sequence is TGTGCCAGTAGTTCCCGACTAGCGGGCCGCACAGATACGCAGTATTTT.

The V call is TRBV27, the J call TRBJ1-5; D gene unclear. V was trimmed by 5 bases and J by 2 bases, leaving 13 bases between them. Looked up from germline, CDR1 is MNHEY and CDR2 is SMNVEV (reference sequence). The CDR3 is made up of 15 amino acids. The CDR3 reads CASSGRGIGNQPQHF. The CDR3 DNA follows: TGTGCCAGCAGTGGGCGAGGGATCGGCAATCAGCCCCAGCATTTT.

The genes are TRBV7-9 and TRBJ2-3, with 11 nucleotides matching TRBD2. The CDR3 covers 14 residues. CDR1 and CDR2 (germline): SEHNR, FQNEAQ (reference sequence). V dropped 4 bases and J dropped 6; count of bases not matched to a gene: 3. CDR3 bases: TGTGCCAGCAGCTCTAGCGGGAGGTACGATACGCAGTATTTT. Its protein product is CASSSSGRYDTQYF.

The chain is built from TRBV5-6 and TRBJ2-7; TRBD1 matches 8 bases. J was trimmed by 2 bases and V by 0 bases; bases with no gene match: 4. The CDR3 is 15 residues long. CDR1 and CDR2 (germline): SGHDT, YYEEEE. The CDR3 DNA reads TGTGCCAGCAGCTTGGTGGACAGGGTGACCTACGAGCAGTACTTC. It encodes CASSLVDRVTYEQYF.

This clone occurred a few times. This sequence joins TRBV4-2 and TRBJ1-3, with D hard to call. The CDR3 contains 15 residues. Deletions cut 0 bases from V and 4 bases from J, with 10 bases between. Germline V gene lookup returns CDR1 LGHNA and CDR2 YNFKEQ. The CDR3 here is CASSQDWLAGNTIYF. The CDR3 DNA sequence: TGTGCCAGCAGCCAAGATTGGTTGGCAGGAAACACCATATATTTT.

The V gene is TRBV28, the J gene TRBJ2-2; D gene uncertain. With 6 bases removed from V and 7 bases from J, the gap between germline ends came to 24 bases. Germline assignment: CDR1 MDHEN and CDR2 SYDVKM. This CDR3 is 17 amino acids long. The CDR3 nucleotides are TGTGCCAGCAGCACCCACTCCCTAGGCACTTCTGGCGGGGAGCTGTTTTTT. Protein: CASSTHSLGTSGGELFF.

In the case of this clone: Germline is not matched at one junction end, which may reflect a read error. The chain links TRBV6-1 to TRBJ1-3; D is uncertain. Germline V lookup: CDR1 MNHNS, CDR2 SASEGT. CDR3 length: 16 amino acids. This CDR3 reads CASSEIQVNSGSTIYF. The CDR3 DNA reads TGTGCCAGCAGTGAAATCCAGGTTAACTCTGGAAGCACCATATATTTT.

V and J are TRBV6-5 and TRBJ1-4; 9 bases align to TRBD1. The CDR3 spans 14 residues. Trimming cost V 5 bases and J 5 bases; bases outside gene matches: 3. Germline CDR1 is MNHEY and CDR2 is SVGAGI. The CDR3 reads CASSKGQGNEKLFF. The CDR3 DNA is TGTGCCAGCAGTAAGGGACAGGGAAATGAAAAACTGTTTTTT.

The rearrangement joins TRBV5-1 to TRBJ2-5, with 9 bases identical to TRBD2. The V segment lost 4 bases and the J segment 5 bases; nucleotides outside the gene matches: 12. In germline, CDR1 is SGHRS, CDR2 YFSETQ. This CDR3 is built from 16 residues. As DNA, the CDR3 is TGCGCCAGCAGCGGAAGAGCCGGGACTAGCAGGGAGACCCAGTACTTC. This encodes CASSGRAGTSRETQYF. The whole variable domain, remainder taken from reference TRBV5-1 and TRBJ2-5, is KAGVTQTPRYLIKTRGQQVTLSCSPISGHRSVSWYQQTPGQGLQFLFEYFSETQRNKGNFPGRFSGRQFSNSRSEMNVSTLELGDSALYLCASSGRAGTSRETQYFGPGTRLLVL.

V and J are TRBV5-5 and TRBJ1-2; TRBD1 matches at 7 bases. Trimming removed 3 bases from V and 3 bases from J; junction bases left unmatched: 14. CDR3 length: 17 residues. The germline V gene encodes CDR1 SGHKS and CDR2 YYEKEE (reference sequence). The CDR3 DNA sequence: TGTGCCAGCAGCTCCGGGACAGAGGGTTTTTTAGACTATGGCTACACCTTC. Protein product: CASSSGTEGFLDYGYTF.

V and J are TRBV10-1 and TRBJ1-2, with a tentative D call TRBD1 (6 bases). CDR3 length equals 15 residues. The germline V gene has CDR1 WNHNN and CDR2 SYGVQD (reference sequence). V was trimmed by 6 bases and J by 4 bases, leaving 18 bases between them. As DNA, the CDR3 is TGCGCCAGCAGGCCGCCCACAGGGAAGTGCTATGGCTACACCTTC. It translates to CASRPPTGKCYGYTF.

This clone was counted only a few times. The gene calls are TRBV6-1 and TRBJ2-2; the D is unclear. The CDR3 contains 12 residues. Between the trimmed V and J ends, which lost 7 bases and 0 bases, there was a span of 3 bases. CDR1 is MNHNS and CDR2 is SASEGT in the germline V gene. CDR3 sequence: CASTSNTGELFF. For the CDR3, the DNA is TGTGCCAGCACCTCGAACACCGGGGAGCTGTTTTTT.

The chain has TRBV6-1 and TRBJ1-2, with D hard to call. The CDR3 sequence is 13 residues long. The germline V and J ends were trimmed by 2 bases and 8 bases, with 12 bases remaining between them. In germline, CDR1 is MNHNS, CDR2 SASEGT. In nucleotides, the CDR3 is TGTGCCAGCAGTGAACTTGTATCGGAGGGCTACACCTTC. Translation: CASSELVSEGYTF.

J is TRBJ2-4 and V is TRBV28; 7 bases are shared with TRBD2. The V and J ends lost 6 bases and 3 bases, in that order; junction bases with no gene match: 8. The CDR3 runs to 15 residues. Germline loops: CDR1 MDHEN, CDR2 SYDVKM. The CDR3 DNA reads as TGTGCCAGCAGCCGTCTGGGGGGGGACAAAAACATTCAGTACTTC. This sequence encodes CASSRLGGDKNIQYF.

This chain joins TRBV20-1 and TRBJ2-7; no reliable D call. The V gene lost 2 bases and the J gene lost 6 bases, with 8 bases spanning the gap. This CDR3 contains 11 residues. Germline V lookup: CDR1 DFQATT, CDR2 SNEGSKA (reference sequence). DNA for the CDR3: TGCAGTGCTAGAACACCTCCCGAGCAGTACTTC. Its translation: CSARTPPEQYF.

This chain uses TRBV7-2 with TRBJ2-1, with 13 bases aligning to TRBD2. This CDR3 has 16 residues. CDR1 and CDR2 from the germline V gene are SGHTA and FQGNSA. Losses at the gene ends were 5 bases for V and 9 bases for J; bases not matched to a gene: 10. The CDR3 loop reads CASSATSGGASGEQFF. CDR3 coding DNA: TGTGCCAGCAGCGCCACTAGCGGGGGGGCCTCCGGTGAGCAGTTCTTC.

The CDR3 spells CASSSWTSGNAKSYEQYF. The CDR3 coding sequence is TGTGCCAGCAGCTCCTGGACTAGCGGGAACGCAAAGTCCTACGAGCAGTACTTC. The genes are TRBV7-6 and TRBJ2-7, with 12 bases that match TRBD2. This CDR3 spans 18 amino acids. CDR1 is SGHVS and CDR2 is FNYEAQ in the germline V gene. V was pared by 4 bases and J by 1 base, with 11 bases of the junction left unmatched.

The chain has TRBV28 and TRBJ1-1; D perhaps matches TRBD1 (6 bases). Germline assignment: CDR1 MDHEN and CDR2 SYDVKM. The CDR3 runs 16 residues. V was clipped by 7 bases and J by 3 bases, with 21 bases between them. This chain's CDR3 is CASIGGRGLKDTEAFF. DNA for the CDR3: TGTGCCAGCATCGGGGGAAGGGGGTTAAAGGACACTGAAGCTTTCTTT.

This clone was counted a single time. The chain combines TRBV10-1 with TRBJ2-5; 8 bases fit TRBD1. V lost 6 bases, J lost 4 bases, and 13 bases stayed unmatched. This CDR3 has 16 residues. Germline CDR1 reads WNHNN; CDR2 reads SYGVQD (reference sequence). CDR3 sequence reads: CASSPGQGAHLETQYF. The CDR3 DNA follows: TGCGCCAGCAGCCCGGGTCAGGGGGCGCATTTAGAGACCCAGTACTTC.